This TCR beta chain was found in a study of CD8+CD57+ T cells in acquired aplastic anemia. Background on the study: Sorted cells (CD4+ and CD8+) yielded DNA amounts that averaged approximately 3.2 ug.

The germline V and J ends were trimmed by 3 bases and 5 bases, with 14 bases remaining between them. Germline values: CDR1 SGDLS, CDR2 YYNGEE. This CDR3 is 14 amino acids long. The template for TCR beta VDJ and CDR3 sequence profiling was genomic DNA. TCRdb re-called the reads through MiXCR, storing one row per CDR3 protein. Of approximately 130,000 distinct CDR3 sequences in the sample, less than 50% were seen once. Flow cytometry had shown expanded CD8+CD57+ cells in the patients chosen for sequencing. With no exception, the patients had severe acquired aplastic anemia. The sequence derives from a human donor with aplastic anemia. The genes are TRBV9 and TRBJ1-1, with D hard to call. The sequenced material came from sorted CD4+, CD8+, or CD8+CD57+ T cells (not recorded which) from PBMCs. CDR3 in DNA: TGTGCCAGCAGCGAAAGCGGGGATGGGACTGAAGCTTTCTTT. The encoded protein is CASSESGDGTEAFF.